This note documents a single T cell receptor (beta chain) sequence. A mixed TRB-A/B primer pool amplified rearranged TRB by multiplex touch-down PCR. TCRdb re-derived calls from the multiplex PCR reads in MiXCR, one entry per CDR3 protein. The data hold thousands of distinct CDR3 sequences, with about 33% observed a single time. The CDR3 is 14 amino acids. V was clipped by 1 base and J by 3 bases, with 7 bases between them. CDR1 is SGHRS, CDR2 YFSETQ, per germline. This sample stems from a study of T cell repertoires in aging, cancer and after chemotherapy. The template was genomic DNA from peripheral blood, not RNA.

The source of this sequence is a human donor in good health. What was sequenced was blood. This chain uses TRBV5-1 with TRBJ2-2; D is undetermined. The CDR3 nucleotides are TGCGCCAGCAGCTTGCTAGGCGACACCGGGGAGCTGTTTTTT. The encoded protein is CASSLLGDTGELFF.